Below, 14 T cell receptor beta chains from the same sample are listed, as sequenced in a study of T-cell reconstitution after alpha-beta-depleted transplantation in children. TCRbeta library preparation incorporated unique molecular identifiers. TCRdb passed the PCR reads through MiXCR, listing each CDR3 protein once. This table holds about 610,000 distinct CDR3 sequences, 27% found once. The sample was PBMCs, taken before TCRalphabeta/CD19-depleted stem cell transplant. These receptors were taken from a boy under three years old with Wiskott-Aldrich syndrome, due to receive a stem cell transplant.

The chain recombines TRBV7-6 with TRBJ2-5; the match to TRBD2 covers 9 bases. The junction had 6 bases not matched to a gene; V was cut back by 0 bases and J by 4 bases. CDR1 is SGHVS and CDR2 is FNYEAQ in the germline V gene. There are 16 residues in the CDR3. Here the CDR3 reads CASSLANLLAGETQYF. In DNA, the CDR3 is TGTGCCAGCAGCTTAGCGAATTTACTAGCGGGAGAGACCCAGTACTTC.

The rearrangement joins TRBV10-3 to TRBJ2-7; either TRBD1 or TRBD2 may supply D (6 bases each). Trimming removed 5 bases at V and 7 bases at J, with 27 bases between. The CDR3 runs to 17 residues. Per germline, CDR1 ENHRY and CDR2 SYGVKD. The CDR3 coding sequence is TGTGCCATCAGTCATCAGAACGGGGCGGGACAAGTAGGAGAGCAGTACTTC. Amino acid sequence: CAISHQNGAGQVGEQYF.

Details on this clonotype: Sequence at one end of the junction differs from germline and may be a read error. The chain links TRBV30 to TRBJ2-1; D possibly corresponds to TRBD2 (6 bases). CDR1 and CDR2 from the germline V gene are GTSNPN and SVGIG (reference sequence). The CDR3 extends over 12 amino acids. The CDR3 spells CAWRRGRGELFF. The CDR3 DNA is TGTGCCTGGAGACGGGGGAGAGGCGAGCTGTTCTTC.

This clonotype was detected once. The genes are TRBV6-2 or TRBV6-3 and TRBJ2-1; TRBD2 matches at 10 bases. This CDR3 has 12 amino acids. Germline V gene sequence: CDR1 MNHEY, CDR2 SVGEGT. After removal of 5 bases from V and 10 bases from J, the junction contained 2 bases not matched to a gene. CDR3 sequence: CASSQLAGEQFF. The DNA of the CDR3 is TGTGCCAGCAGTCAACTAGCGGGAGAGCAGTTCTTC.

The V gene is TRBV20-1, the J gene TRBJ2-1, with TRBD2 matching 9 bases. The length of the CDR3 is 15 residues. V lost 6 bases to trimming and J lost 4 bases; unmatched junction nucleotides: 10. Germline loops: CDR1 DFQATT, CDR2 SNEGSKA (reference sequence). Written as DNA, the CDR3 is TGCAGTGCCCGGGTCGCTAGCGGGGTATACAATGAGCAGTTCTTC. Protein product: CSARVASGVYNEQFF.

The chain joins TRBV3-1 to TRBJ2-2, with TRBD1 matching 9 bases. V lost 4 bases to trimming and J lost 6 bases; unmatched junction nucleotides: 3. CDR3 size: 14 residues. Germline V CDR1 and CDR2: LGHDT, YNNKEL (reference sequence). CDR3 sequence: CASSPHRGPGELFF. The DNA for the CDR3 is TGTGCCAGCAGCCCTCACAGGGGGCCCGGGGAGCTGTTTTTT.

The V and J genes are TRBV18 and TRBJ2-3; 8 bases map to TRBD1. CDR3 length: 14 amino acids. The germline gives CDR1 KGHSH, CDR2 LQKENI. Losses at the gene ends were 4 bases for V and 3 bases for J; bases not matched to a gene: 3. The CDR3 DNA sequence: TGTGCCAGCTCACAAGACAGGGGAACAGATACGCAGTATTTT. This gives the protein CASSQDRGTDTQYF.

The CDR3 sequence is CAISETSGQETQYF. CDR3 sequence (DNA): TGTGCCATCAGTGAAACTAGCGGCCAAGAGACCCAGTACTTC. This chain joins TRBV10-3 and TRBJ2-5; 8 bases match TRBD2. The J segment lost 1 base and the V segment lost 3 bases, leaving 1 base of the junction unmatched. Germline V gene sequence: CDR1 ENHRY, CDR2 SYGVKD. The length of the CDR3 is 14 residues.

In its sample, this clonotype was seen a few times. The V gene is TRBV28, the J gene TRBJ2-3; 8 nucleotides agree with TRBD2. Trimming cost V 3 bases and J 6 bases; bases outside gene matches: 8. This CDR3 has 15 residues. The germline gives CDR1 MDHEN, CDR2 SYDVKM. CDR3 in DNA: TGTGCCAGCAGTTTTCCAGCGGGAGAGGGTGATACGCAGTATTTT. Translation: CASSFPAGEGDTQYF.

This clonotype was observed a handful of times. This sequence joins TRBV6-1 and TRBJ2-5; 7 bases map to TRBD2. Unmatched junction bases numbered 5, after V lost 6 bases and J lost 1 base. Germline CDR1 and CDR2: MNHNS and SASEGT. There are 14 residues in the CDR3. CDR3 nucleotide sequence: TGTGCCAGCAGCCGAAGACTAGCCCAAGAGACCCAGTACTTC. This sequence encodes CASSRRLAQETQYF.

The gene calls are TRBV6-4 and TRBJ1-2, with D perhaps matching TRBD1 (5 bases). CDR3 length: 13 residues. Between the trimmed V and J ends, which lost 5 bases and 2 bases, there was a span of 9 bases. Germline lookup yields CDR1 MRHNA and CDR2 SNTAGT. In DNA form, the CDR3 reads TGTGCCAGCAGTTGGGGGGACAACTATGGCTACACCTTC. It translates to CASSWGDNYGYTF.

This rearrangement joins TRBV3-1 to TRBJ2-5, with 9 bases aligning to TRBD1. V gave up 4 bases and J gave up 4 bases; unmatched junction bases: 7. The CDR3 is 15 residues long. Germline-derived CDR1 and CDR2 are LGHDT and YNNKEL (reference sequence). This chain's CDR3 is CASSPWDREGETQYF. CDR3 DNA: TGTGCCAGCAGCCCTTGGGACAGGGAGGGAGAGACCCAGTACTTC.

The chain carries TRBV7-3 and TRBJ2-5; the match to TRBD2 covers 8 bases. The CDR3 sequence is 15 residues long. From germline, CDR1 is SGHTA and CDR2 FQGTGA. Losses at the gene ends were 5 bases for V and 1 base for J; bases not matched to a gene: 6. The chain's CDR3 is CASSTIAGPQETQYF. The CDR3 bases are TGTGCCAGCAGCACAATAGCGGGACCCCAAGAGACCCAGTACTTC.

This clonotype turned up a few times. V usage is TRBV2 and J usage is TRBJ2-1; 7 bases map to TRBD2. Germline trimming cut 3 bases from V and 8 bases from J; bases unmatched to any gene: 10. The CDR3 covers 15 residues. Germline CDR1 and CDR2: SNHLY and FYNNEI. DNA for the CDR3: TGTGCCAGCAGTGAGGGGGGTAGCGGGTTCGATGAGCAGTTCTTC. Amino acids: CASSEGGSGFDEQFF.